This T cell receptor (beta chain) was sequenced for a study of blood T cells in healthy people across ages. Study-wide findings and caveats: The recorded TCR beta diversity per million T cells decreased in a roughly linear manner with age.

Combining a sample-barcoded 5' primer with a J-beta primer mix, a second PCR ran for about 6 to 12 cycles. TCRdb reprocessed the 5' RACE reads with MiXCR, giving one entry per CDR3 protein. The sample has around 710,000 distinct CDR3 sequences; about 40% are singletons. The V and J ends lost 4 bases and 7 bases, in that order; junction bases with no gene match: 7. The CDR3 is 14 amino acids. Looked up from germline, CDR1 is SEHNR and CDR2 is FQNEAQ (reference sequence). This clonotype was seen more than once but under ten times. As yet, its antigen is unknown. Sequenced input: blood. The receptor's source is a woman in her sixties in good health. V gene TRBV7-9 combines with J gene TRBJ1-2; 9 bases fit TRBD1. CDR3 sequence: CASSWGGQGIGYTF. In DNA form, the CDR3 reads TGTGCCAGCAGCTGGGGGGGACAGGGAATTGGCTACACCTTC.